This T cell receptor (beta chain) was sequenced for a study of human T cells and chemical hapten exposure. CDR3 length equals 12 residues. CDR1 is MNHEY and CDR2 is SVGAGI in the germline V gene. Germline trimming cut 6 bases from V and 7 bases from J; bases unmatched to any gene: 5. Time point reported: pre-sensitization, week 0. Described treatment: therapeutic diphenylcyclopropenone sensitization with weekly scalp DPC. Blood collection happened ahead of applying each patch test. The donor pool consisted of alopecia patients aged 18 to 70 years, considered suitable for DPC. TCRdb re-derived calls from the RACE reads in MiXCR, one entry per CDR3 protein. The data show some 300,000 distinct CDR3 sequences, with 5.5% seen just once and over 7% held by the top ten.

The origin of this receptor is a woman aged 18-29 years with alopecia areata. Some clones in this sample may be carry-over from other donors' samples. V and J are TRBV6-5 and TRBJ1-2, with TRBD1 matching over 7 bases. The sequences come from whole blood, collected in connection with sensitization to the hapten diphenylcyclopropenone (DPC). The CDR3 DNA reads TGTGCCAGCAGACGACAGGGAAGTGGCTACACCTTC. Its translation is CASRRQGSGYTF.